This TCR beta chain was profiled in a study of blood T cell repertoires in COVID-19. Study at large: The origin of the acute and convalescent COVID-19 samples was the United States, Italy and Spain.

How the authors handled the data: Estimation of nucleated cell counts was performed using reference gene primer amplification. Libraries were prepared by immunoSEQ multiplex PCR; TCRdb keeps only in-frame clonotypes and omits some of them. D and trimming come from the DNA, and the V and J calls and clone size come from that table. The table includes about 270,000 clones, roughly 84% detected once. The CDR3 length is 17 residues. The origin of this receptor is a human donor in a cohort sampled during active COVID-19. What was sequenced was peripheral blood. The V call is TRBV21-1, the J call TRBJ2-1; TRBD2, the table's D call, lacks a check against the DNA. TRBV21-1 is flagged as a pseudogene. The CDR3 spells CASSKVWGLAEEQKQFF. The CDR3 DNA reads TGTGCCAGCAGCAAAGTTTGGGGACTAGCGGAAGAACAAAAGCAGTTCTTC.